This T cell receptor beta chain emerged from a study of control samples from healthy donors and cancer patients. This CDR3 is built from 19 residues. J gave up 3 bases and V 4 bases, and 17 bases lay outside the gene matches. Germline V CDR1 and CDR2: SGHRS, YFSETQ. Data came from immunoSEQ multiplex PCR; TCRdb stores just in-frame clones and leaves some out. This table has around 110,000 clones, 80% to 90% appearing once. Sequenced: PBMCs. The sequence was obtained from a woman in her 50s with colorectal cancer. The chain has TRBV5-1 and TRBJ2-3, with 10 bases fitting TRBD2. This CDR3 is CASSPRWVAGGRTTDTQYF. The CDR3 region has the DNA TGCGCCAGCAGCCCTCGCTGGGTAGCGGGAGGCCGAACGACAGATACGCAGTATTTT.